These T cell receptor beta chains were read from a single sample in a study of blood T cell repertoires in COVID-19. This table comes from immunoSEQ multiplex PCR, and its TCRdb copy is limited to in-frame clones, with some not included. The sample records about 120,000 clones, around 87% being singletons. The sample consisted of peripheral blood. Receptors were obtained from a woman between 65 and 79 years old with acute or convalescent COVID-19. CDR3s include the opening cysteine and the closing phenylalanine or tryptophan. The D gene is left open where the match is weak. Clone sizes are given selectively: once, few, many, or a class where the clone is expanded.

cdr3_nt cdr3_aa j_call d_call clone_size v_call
TGTGCCAGTAGTCCAGCTAGCGGGGGGGCCTACAATGAGCAGTTCTTC CASSPASGGAYNEQFF TRBJ2-1 TRBD2 once TRBV19
TGTGCCAGTAGTAACTCACAGGGGGGGATGGCACCCCTCCACTTT CASSNSQGGMAPLHF TRBJ1-6 TRBD1 NA TRBV19
TGTGCCAGCAGCGCCTGGGGCAATTCACCCCTCCACTTT CASSAWGNSPLHF TRBJ1-6 NA NA TRBV9
TGTGCCAGCAGCCCGGGGGTAGCGGGGGTCCACGAGCAGTACTTC CASSPGVAGVHEQYF TRBJ2-7 TRBD2 once TRBV5-4
TGTGCCACCAGCCAGGACAGGGGACAGCCCCAGCATTTT CATSQDRGQPQHF TRBJ1-5 TRBD1 NA TRBV15
TGTGCCAGCACCCACCCAGGGGGTGGAGAGACCCAGTACTTC CASTHPGGGETQYF TRBJ2-5 TRBD1 NA TRBV6-6
TGTGCCAGCAGCGCCGACCCCGGGGGGGACTATGGCTACACCTTC CASSADPGGDYGYTF TRBJ1-2 NA NA TRBV9
TGTGCCAGCTCACCCGGGACAGGGAATTCACCCCTCCACTTT CASSPGTGNSPLHF TRBJ1-6 TRBD1 NA TRBV18
TGTGCCAGCAGACCTAAGGGCGGGAGAGAGGGTGGAAACACCATATATTTT CASRPKGGREGGNTIYF TRBJ1-3 NA NA TRBV28
TGCGCCAGCAGCGAGGGACAGAGTTATGGAAAACTGTTTTTT CASSEGQSYGKLFF TRBJ1-4 TRBD1 NA TRBV5-1
TGTGCCAGCAGTTACTCGGATGCCCGGGACAGAAGCTACGAGCAGTACTTC CASSYSDARDRSYEQYF TRBJ2-7 TRBD1 NA TRBV6-7
TGTGCCAGCAGTCCTGGATCCGTTGGAGTTAACTATGGCTACACCTTC CASSPGSVGVNYGYTF TRBJ1-2 NA NA TRBV6-4
TGTGCCAGCAGCCCTCGCAGCGGGCCATCCTACGAGCAGTACTTC CASSPRSGPSYEQYF TRBJ2-7 NA NA TRBV11-3
TGCGCCAGCAGCTTGGCCGTGGCAGGATGGCATCAGCCCCAGCATTTT CASSLAVAGWHQPQHF TRBJ1-5 NA NA TRBV5-1
TGTGCCAGCAGCAAGCCTATGGGACAGGGTCTCTACGAGCAGTACTTC CASSKPMGQGLYEQYF TRBJ2-7 NA NA TRBV21-1
TGTGCCAGCAGTGTGACTAGCGGGGGGATCGAGCAGTACTTC CASSVTSGGIEQYF TRBJ2-7 TRBD2 NA TRBV2
TGTGCCAGCAGCTTCCAGGGGGCTGGAAACACCATATATTTT CASSFQGAGNTIYF TRBJ1-3 TRBD1 NA TRBV11-2
TGTGCCAGCAGCCAGGAGCCCTCCTACGAGCAGTACTTC CASSQEPSYEQYF TRBJ2-7 NA NA TRBV4-2
TGTGCCTGGAGCCCACTGGGGCGAGGAAATGAAAAACTGTTTTTT CAWSPLGRGNEKLFF TRBJ1-4 NA NA TRBV30
TGCAGTGCTAGCGGCAGGCACGAGCAGTACTTC CSASGRHEQYF TRBJ2-7 NA NA TRBV20-1
TGCAGCGCCGCGGACAGGGTAAATGAAAAACTGTTTTTT CSAADRVNEKLFF TRBJ1-4 TRBD1 NA TRBV29-1